This TCR beta chain was recovered during a study of shared clonotypes between healthy human individuals. Study information: Three plates each covered CD4 naive and memory; CD8 naive two, CD8 memory one.

The germline V and J ends were trimmed by 4 bases and 4 bases, with 11 bases remaining between them. Germline V lookup: CDR1 SGHRS, CDR2 YFSETQ. This CDR3 contains 13 residues. The table came from immunoSEQ multiplex PCR; TCRdb's copy has only in-frame clones and leaves some out. The sample lists 1.6 million or so clones; approximately 96% were seen once. The receptor's source is a man aged 25-45 years in good health. Material for sequencing was naive CD4+ T cells sorted from blood. Subset here: CD45RA+ positively selected. V is TRBV5-1 and J is TRBJ2-5; perhaps TRBD1 as D (6 bases). CDR3 in amino acids: CASSRRTAETQYF. The CDR3 nucleotides are TGCGCCAGCAGCAGAAGGACAGCAGAGACCCAGTACTTC.